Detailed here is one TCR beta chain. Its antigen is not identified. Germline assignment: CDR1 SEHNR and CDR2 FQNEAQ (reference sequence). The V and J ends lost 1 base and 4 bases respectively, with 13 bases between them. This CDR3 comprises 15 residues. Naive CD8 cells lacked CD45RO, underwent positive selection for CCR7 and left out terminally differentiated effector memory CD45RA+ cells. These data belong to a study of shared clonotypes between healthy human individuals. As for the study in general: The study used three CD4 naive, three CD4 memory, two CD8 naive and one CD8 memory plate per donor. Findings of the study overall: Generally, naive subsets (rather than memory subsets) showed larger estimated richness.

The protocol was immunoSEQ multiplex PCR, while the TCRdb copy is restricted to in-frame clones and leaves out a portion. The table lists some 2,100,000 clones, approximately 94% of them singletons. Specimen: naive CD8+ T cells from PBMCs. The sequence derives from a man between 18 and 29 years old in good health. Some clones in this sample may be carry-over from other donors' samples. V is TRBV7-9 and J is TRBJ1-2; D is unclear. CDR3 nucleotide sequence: TGTGCCAGCAGCTTAGACGAGTCGGCCTTCTATGGCTACACCTTC. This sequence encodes CASSLDESAFYGYTF.